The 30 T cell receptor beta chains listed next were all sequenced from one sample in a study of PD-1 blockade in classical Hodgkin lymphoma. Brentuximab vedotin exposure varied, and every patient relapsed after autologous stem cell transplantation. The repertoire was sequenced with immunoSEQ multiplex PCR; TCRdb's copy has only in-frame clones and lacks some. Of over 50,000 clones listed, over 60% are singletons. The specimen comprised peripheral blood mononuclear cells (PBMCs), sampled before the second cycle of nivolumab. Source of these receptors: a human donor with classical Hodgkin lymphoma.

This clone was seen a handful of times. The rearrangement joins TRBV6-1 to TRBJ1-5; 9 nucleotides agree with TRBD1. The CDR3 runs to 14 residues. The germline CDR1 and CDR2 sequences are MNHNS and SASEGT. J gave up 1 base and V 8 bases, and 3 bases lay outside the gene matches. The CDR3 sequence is CASAGTGSNQPQHF. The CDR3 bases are TGTGCCAGCGCCGGGACAGGGAGCAATCAGCCCCAGCATTTT.

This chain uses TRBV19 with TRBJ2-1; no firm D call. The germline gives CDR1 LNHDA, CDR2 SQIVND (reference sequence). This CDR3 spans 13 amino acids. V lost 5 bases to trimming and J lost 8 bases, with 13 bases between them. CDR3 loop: CASSPAWNDEQFF. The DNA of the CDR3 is TGTGCCAGTAGTCCGGCTTGGAACGATGAGCAGTTCTTC.

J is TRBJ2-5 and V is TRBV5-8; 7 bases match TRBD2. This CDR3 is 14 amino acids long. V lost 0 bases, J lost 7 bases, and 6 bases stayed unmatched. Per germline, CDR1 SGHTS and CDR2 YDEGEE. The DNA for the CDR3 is TGTGCCAGCAGCTTGGTAACTAGCGCCGGGACCCAGTACTTC. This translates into CASSLVTSAGTQYF. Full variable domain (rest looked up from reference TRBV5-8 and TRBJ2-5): EAGVTQSPTHLIKTRGQQATLRCSPISGHTSVYWYQQALGLGLQFLLWYDEGEERNRGNFPPRFSGRQFPNYSSELNVNALELEDSALYLCASSLVTSAGTQYFGPGTRLLVL.

For the CDR3, the DNA is TGTGCCAGCAGCCTAAAAGCGGGCAGCTCCTACAATGAGCAGTTCTTC. This encodes CASSLKAGSSYNEQFF. This chain joins TRBV7-9 and TRBJ2-1; tentatively, D is TRBD2 (6 bases). CDR1 and CDR2 from the germline V gene are SEHNR and FQNEAQ (reference sequence). The CDR3 length is 16 residues. V lost 5 bases, J lost 0 bases, and 14 bases lay in between.

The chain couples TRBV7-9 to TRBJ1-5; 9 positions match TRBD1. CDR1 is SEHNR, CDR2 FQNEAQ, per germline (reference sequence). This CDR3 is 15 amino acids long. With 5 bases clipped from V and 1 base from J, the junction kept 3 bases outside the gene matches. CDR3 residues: CASSPGTGSNQPQHF. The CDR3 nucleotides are TGTGCCAGCAGCCCAGGGACAGGGAGCAATCAGCCCCAGCATTTT.

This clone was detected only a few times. CDR3 nucleotides: TGTGCCAGCACTCCTTTTATATCAGGTTACGAGCAGTACTTC. Translated, it gives CASTPFISGYEQYF. The chain has TRBV28 and TRBJ2-7; D is unresolved. CDR1 and CDR2 (germline): MDHEN, SYDVKM. CDR3 length: 14 residues. V was cut by 7 bases and J by 4 bases, with 17 bases left in between.

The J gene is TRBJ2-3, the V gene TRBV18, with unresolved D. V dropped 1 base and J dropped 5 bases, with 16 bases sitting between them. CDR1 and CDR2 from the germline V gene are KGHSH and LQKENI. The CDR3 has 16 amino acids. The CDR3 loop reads CASSPRVVMDGDTQYF. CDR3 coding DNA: TGTGCCAGCTCACCACGGGTCGTCATGGACGGAGATACGCAGTATTTT.

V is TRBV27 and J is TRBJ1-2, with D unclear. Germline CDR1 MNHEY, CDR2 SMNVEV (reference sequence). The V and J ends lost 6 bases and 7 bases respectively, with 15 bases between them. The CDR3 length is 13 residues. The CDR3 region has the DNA TGTGCCAGCAGCCCCAAAGGTAGTGTTGGCTACACCTTC. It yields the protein CASSPKGSVGYTF.

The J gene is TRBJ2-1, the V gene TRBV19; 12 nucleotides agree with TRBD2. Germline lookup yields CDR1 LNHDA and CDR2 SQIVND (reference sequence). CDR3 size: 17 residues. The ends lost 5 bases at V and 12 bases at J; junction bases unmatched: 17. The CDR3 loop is CASSQSRTSGTRRGQFF. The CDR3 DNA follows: TGTGCCAGTAGTCAATCCCGGACTAGCGGGACCAGAAGGGGGCAGTTCTTC.

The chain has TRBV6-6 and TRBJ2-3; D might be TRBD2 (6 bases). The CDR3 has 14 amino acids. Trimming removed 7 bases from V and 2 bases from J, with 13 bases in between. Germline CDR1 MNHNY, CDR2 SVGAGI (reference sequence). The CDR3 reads CASTLGTATDTQYF. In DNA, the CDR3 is TGTGCCAGCACCCTAGGGACTGCCACAGATACGCAGTATTTT.

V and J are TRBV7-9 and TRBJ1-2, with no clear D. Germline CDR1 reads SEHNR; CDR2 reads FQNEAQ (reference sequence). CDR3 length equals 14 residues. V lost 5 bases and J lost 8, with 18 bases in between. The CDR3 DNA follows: TGTGCCAGCAGCCAAGAGGTGGACGTCCCGGGCTACACCTTC. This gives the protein CASSQEVDVPGYTF. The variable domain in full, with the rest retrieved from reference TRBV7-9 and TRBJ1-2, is DTGVSQNPRHKITKRGQNVTFRCDPISEHNRLYWYRQTLGQGPEFLTYFQNEAQLEKSRLLSDRFSAERPKGSFSTLEIQRTEQGDSAMYLCASSQEVDVPGYTFGSGTRLTVV.

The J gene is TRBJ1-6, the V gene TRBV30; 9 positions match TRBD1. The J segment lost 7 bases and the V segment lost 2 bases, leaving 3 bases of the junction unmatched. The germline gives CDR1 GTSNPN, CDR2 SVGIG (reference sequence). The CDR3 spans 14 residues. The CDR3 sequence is CAWSLGQGNSPLHF. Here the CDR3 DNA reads TGTGCCTGGAGTTTGGGACAGGGAAATTCACCCCTCCACTTT.

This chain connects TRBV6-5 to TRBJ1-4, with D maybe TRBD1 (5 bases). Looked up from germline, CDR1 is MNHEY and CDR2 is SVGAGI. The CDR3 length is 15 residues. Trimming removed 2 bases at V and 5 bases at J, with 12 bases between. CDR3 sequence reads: CASSYEGRPNEKLFF. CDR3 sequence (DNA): TGTGCCAGCAGTTACGAGGGACGTCCAAATGAAAAACTGTTTTTT.

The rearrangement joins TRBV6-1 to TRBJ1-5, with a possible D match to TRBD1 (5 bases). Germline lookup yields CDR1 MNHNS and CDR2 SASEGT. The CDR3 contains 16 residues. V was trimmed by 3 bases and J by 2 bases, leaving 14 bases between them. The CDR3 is CASSDKGLGGNQPQHF. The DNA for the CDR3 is TGTGCCAGCAGTGATAAGGGACTTGGGGGCAATCAGCCCCAGCATTTT.

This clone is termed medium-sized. The CDR3 DNA follows: TGTGCCAGTAGTATCCGCCCTCCAGGGGGTATAAGTGCAGATACGCAGTATTTT. This encodes CASSIRPPGGISADTQYF. The chain is built from TRBV19 and TRBJ2-3; 7 positions match TRBD1. This CDR3 comprises 18 residues. V trimming: 3 bases; J trimming: 4 bases; junction bases outside the gene matches: 16. Germline V CDR1 and CDR2: LNHDA, SQIVND (reference sequence).

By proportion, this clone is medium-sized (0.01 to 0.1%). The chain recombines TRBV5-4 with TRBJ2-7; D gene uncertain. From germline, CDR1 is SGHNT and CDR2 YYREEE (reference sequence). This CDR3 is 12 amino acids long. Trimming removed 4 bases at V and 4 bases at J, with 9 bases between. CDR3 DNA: TGTGCCAGCAGCGCCGTCGGTTACGAGCAGTACTTC. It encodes CASSAVGYEQYF.

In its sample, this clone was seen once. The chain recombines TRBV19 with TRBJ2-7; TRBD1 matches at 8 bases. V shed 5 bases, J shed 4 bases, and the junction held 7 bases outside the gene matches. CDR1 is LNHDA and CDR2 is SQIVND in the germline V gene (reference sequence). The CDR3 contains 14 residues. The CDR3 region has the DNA TGTGCCAGTAGTTTCGGACAGGGTGAATACGAGCAGTACTTC. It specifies CASSFGQGEYEQYF.

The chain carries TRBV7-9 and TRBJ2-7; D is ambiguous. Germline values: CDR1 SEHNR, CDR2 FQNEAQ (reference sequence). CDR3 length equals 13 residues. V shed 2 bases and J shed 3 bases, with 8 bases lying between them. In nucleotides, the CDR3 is TGTGCCAGCAGCTTACGTCAGTACTACGAGCAGTACTTC. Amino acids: CASSLRQYYEQYF. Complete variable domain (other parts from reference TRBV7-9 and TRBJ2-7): DTGVSQNPRHKITKRGQNVTFRCDPISEHNRLYWYRQTLGQGPEFLTYFQNEAQLEKSRLLSDRFSAERPKGSFSTLEIQRTEQGDSAMYLCASSLRQYYEQYFGPGTRLTVT.

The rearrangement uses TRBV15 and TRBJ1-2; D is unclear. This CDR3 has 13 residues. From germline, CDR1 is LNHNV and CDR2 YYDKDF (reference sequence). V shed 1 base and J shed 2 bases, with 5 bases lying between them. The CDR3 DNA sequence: TGTGCCACCAGCAGAGGGCAGAACTATGGCTACACCTTC. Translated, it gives CATSRGQNYGYTF.

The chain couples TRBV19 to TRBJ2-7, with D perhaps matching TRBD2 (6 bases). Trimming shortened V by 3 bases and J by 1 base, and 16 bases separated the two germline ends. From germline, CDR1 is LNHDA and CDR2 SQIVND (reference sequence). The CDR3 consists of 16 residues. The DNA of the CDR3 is TGTGCCAGTAGTATCCGGGCTTGGGGGGATTCCTACGAGCAGTACTTC. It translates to CASSIRAWGDSYEQYF.

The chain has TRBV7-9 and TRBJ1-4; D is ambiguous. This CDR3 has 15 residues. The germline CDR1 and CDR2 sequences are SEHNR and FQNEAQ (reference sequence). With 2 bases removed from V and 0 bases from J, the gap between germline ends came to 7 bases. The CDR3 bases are TGTGCCAGCAGCTTACTTCCGGCAACTAATGAAAAACTGTTTTTT. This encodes CASSLLPATNEKLFF.

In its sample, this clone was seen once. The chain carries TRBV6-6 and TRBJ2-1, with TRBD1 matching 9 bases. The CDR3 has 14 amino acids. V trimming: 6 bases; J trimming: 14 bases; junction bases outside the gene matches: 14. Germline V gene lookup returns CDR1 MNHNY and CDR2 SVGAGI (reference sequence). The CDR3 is CASRIGQGFREEFF. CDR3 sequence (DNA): TGTGCCAGCAGAATAGGACAGGGGTTCCGAGAGGAGTTCTTC.

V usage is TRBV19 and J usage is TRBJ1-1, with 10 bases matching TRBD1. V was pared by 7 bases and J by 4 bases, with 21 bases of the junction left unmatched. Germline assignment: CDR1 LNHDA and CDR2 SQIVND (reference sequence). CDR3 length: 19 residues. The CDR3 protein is CASTRRGTGESGGGTEAFF. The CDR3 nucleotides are TGTGCCAGTACCCGGAGGGGGACAGGGGAAAGTGGGGGAGGCACTGAAGCTTTCTTT.

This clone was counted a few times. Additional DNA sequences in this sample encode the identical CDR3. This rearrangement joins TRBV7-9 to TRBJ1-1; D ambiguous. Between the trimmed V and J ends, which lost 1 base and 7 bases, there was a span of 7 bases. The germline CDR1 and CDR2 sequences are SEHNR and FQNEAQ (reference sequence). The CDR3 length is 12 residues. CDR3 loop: CASSLVPGEAFF. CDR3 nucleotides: TGTGCCAGCAGCTTAGTTCCGGGTGAAGCTTTCTTT.

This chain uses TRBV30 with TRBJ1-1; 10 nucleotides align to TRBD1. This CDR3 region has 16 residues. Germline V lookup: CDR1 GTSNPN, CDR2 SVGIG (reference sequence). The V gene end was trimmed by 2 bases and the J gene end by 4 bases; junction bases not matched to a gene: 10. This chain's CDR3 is CAWSRSGQGGSTEAFF. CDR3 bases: TGTGCCTGGAGTAGAAGCGGACAGGGGGGGAGCACTGAAGCTTTCTTT.

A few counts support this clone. The CDR3 sequence is CASSLAALAGSYNEQFF. The CDR3 nucleotides are TGTGCCAGCAGCTTAGCGGCCCTAGCGGGAAGCTACAATGAGCAGTTCTTC. The gene calls are TRBV7-9 and TRBJ2-1, with 9 nucleotides matching TRBD2. Looked up from germline, CDR1 is SEHNR and CDR2 is FQNEAQ (reference sequence). J gave up 3 bases and V 0 bases, and 6 bases lay outside the gene matches. This CDR3 is 17 amino acids long. Supplemented by reference TRBV7-9 and TRBJ2-1, the full variable domain reads DTGVSQNPRHKITKRGQNVTFRCDPISEHNRLYWYRQTLGQGPEFLTYFQNEAQLEKSRLLSDRFSAERPKGSFSTLEIQRTEQGDSAMYLCASSLAALAGSYNEQFFGPGTRLTVL.

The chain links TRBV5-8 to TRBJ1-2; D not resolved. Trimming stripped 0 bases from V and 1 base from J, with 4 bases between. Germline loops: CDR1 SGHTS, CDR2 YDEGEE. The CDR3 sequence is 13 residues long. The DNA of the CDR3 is TGTGCCAGCAGCTTGGACGGTAACTATGGCTACACCTTC. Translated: CASSLDGNYGYTF.

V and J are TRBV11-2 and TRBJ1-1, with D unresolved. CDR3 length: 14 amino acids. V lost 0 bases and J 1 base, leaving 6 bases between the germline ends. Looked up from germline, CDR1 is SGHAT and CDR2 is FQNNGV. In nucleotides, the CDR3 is TGTGCCAGCAGCTTAGATGGAGGGAACACTGAAGCTTTCTTT. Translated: CASSLDGGNTEAFF.

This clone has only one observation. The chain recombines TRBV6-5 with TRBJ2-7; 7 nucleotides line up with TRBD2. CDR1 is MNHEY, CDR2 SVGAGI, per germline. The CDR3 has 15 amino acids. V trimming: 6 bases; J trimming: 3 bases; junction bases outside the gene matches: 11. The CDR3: CASRIGLVGHYEQYF. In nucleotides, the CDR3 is TGTGCCAGCAGGATAGGACTAGTGGGCCACTACGAGCAGTACTTC.

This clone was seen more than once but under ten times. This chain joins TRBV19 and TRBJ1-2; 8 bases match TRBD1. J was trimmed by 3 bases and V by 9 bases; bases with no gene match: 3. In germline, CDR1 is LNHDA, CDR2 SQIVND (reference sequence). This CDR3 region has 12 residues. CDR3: CASTDRDYGYTF. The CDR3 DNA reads TGTGCCAGCACGGACAGGGACTATGGCTACACCTTC.